A single T cell receptor beta chain is shown here with its context. The data originate from a study of cytomegalovirus exposure and HLA in healthy donors. This CDR3 spans 16 amino acids. Germline-derived CDR1 and CDR2 are LNHDA and SQIVND (reference sequence). Trimming took 10 bases from V and 2 from J; bases not matched to a gene: 10. Primers for the PCR totalled 60 Vbeta and 13 Jbeta. Sequencing was performed with immunoSEQ multiplex PCR; in TCRdb, only in-frame clones are kept and a portion is missing. The sample contains approximately 130,000 clones, roughly four fifths of which appear only once. The chain joins TRBV19 to TRBJ2-1, with TRBD2 matching over 11 bases. The clonotype was recovered from a woman aged 50 to 65 in good health and CMV-seronegative. The sample was PBMCs. The CDR3 DNA is TGTGCCACCCGGATTAGCGGGAGGGCTCCCTACAATGAGCAGTTCTTC. Translating gives CATRISGRAPYNEQFF.